Listed below are T cell receptor beta chains from one sample, sequenced in a study of a mutant IDH1 vaccine in newly diagnosed glioma. No cognate antigen is known for these TCRs. Method: immunoSEQ multiplex PCR; TCRdb's copy keeps in-frame clones and lacks some. This table holds 30,000 to 45,000 clones, about nine tenths found once. Sequencing used PBMCs, obtained from a glioma patient whose treatment included an IDH1 peptide vaccine. The receptor source for this set is a man aged 50-59 years with glioma. CDR3s include the opening cysteine and the closing phenylalanine or tryptophan. The listing skips clone size in some rows; elsewhere it reads once, few, many or a size class.

j_call cdr3_length v_call clone_size cdr3_aa
TRBJ1-1 12 TRBV19 - CASTGGRTEAFF
TRBJ2-2 18 TRBV18 - CASSPAVVGGANTGELFF
TRBJ2-1 16 TRBV7-3 - CASSLRGGDGYNEQFF
TRBJ1-5 15 TRBV7-2 - CASRPGAYSNQPQHF
TRBJ2-1 16 TRBV28 few CASSHLGSGVDNEQFF
TRBJ2-5 16 TRBV9 - CASSFSPGQGEGTQYF
TRBJ2-7 16 TRBV4-1 - CASSQEPGTENYEQYF
TRBJ2-7 17 TRBV13 - CASSRGTSGSGDYEQYF
TRBJ2-1 19 TRBV27 once CASSLVPPGASGDYNEQFF
TRBJ1-1 13 TRBV7-8 - CASSGQGGTEAFF
TRBJ1-2 17 TRBV7-9 - CASSGGGIRGRAYGYTF
TRBJ2-1 12 TRBV6-4 - CATGTVHNEQFF
TRBJ2-6 17 TRBV30 - CAWSVRVYAAGANVLTF
TRBJ1-1 15 TRBV5-1 - CASSLAGGGNTEAFF
TRBJ2-3 13 TRBV11-3 few CASSLEGTDTQYF
TRBJ1-2 13 TRBV5-5 - CASSLDGNYGYTF